This T cell receptor beta chain was sequenced during a study of post-analysis software for immune sequencing data (dated by TCRdb to 2013 to 2016). Turning to the overall study: Disease courses on record covered relapsing-remitting, secondary progressive and progressive-relapsing multiple sclerosis, though some patients had no subtype annotation. Patient repertoires were compared against around twelve previously published healthy control repertoires from donors aged about 6 to 28 years. A subset of samples was prepared in parallel using single-end sample barcoding, then pooled and co-amplified after Illumina adapter ligation. General conclusions and limits of the study: Multiple sclerosis patients had significantly lower normalized Chao1 diversity than controls, a result that suggests substantial peripheral T-cell clonal expansion. The control group was slightly older than the multiple sclerosis patient group. Direct clustering with F measure revealed strong co-clustering of samples prepared in the same batch, which led to a batch-effect correction. Roughly 5 TRBV segments, including TRBV5-6, TRBV5-1 and TRBV20-1, were significantly more frequent in patients than controls.

TCR beta repertoires were profiled from peripheral blood of about a dozen young patients with multiple sclerosis to demonstrate the VDJtools post-analysis software. The patients with multiple sclerosis were children and adolescents between roughly 6 and 17 years of age. To note about this clonotype: Its antigen target is currently unknown. Per-base qualities were not stored, and no clone one base away is much larger.

The library was obtained by PCR. The sample was run on an Illumina HiSeq 2500. To reduce PCR and sequencing biases, unique molecular identifiers were built into the TCR beta cDNA libraries. Per 1 to 10 million input T cells, approximately 500,000 cDNA molecules were obtained, such that each molecule approximated one T cell. The patient libraries were prepared and sequenced with the same protocol used for the earlier healthy control dataset. Samples belonging to the same batch were prepared together, multiplexed and sequenced on a shared HiSeq lane. The authors processed their data as follows. MIGEC handled the raw barcoded reads, throwing out single-read molecular identifier groups before consensus assembly and CDR3 extraction. VDJtools was used for post-analysis of the clonotype tables, and diversity was normalized by down-sampling every dataset to the size of the smallest sample. To correct batch-related cross-sample contamination, repertoire overlap clustering matched CDR3 amino acid sequences but not nucleotide sequences. Using fastp at Q25 and MiXCR, TCRdb reprocessed the public reads and kept productive beta chains. Every entry covers one CDR3 protein and lists the most common genes and DNA from its rows. TCRdb's processing, not the authors' own work, is the source of the V and J calls. This sample has about 200,000 distinct CDR3 sequences in its table, and approximately 28% of those were observed once. The top ten clones comprise 3.4% of the sample.

Trimming removed 6 bases from V and 2 bases from J, leaving 13 bases between the germline ends. The CDR3, cysteine through phenylalanine, is 13 amino acids long. Just the 39-base CDR3 DNA is kept, in frame starting at base 1. CDR1 and CDR2 were assigned from the germline V gene (reference sequence) as DFQATT and SNEGSKA. The sequence was collected from a girl under 18 with multiple sclerosis. What was sequenced was blood. The chain was built from TRBV20-1 and TRBJ2-5; TRBD2 is possibly the D segment (5 matching bases). The CDR3 here reads CSALARKQETQYF. The DNA sequence is TGCAGTGCATTAGCGAGAAAACAAGAGACCCAGTACTTC.